Here is one T cell receptor beta chain with its context. The record originates from a study of T cell changes during pregnancy in multiple sclerosis. Sequencing used immunoSEQ multiplex PCR; TCRdb keeps in-frame clones, though not all of them. The data hold around 110,000 clones, with roughly 89% observed a single time. Germline trimming cut 1 base from V and 3 bases from J; bases unmatched to any gene: 6. Germline lookup yields CDR1 LGHNA and CDR2 YSLEER. This CDR3 has 16 amino acids. The receptor comes from a female donor with multiple sclerosis, enrolled in a pregnancy study. The sample here was peripheral blood, taken before pregnancy. V is TRBV4-3 and J is TRBJ2-1, with TRBD2 identical over 7 bases. The CDR3 protein is CASSQVWGGDYNEQFF. The CDR3 DNA sequence: TGCGCCAGCAGCCAAGTTTGGGGGGGGGACTACAATGAGCAGTTCTTC.